The sequence of this TCR beta chain was determined in a study of blood T cell repertoires in COVID-19. Only in-frame clones appear in the TCRdb table, and some are missing; sequencing was by immunoSEQ multiplex PCR. The sample includes 36,000 or so clones, less than 95% seen only once; the top ten take 4.8%. This CDR3 spans 14 amino acids. Trimming pared 0 bases from V and 5 bases from J, leaving 11 bases between. The germline CDR1 and CDR2 sequences are SGHRS and YFSETQ. The chain is built from TRBV5-1 and TRBJ2-5, with a weak D call TRBD2 (5 bases). This TCR derives from a human donor in a cohort sampled during active COVID-19. The sample was peripheral blood. CDR3 nucleotides: TGCGCCAGCAGCTTGGCCGGGGTGGAGGAGACCCAGTACTTC. It codes for CASSLAGVEETQYF.